The rows below give T cell receptor beta chains drawn from one sample of a study of blood T cells in healthy people across ages. TCRdb re-analysed the 5' RACE reads in MiXCR, keeping a single row per CDR3 protein. The repertoire consists of around 990,000 distinct CDR3 sequences, with around 25% occurring once and the leading ten covering 0.65% to 0.75%. This sample was also put to use in a study of T cells of mothers and their children.

The specimen sequenced was blood. The source of these receptors is a girl aged 2 to 10 in good health. The CDR3 runs from the conserved cysteine through the conserved F or W. The order of the fields is D gene, V gene, J gene, clone size, CDR3 DNA, CDR3 protein. A D gene is named only where the DNA matches it firmly. Some rows have no size entry. The others give once, few or many, or a class for an expanded clone.

TRBD2	TRBV28	TRBJ2-3	few	TGTGCCAGCAGCAGCGCACTAGCGGGGTACACAGATACGCAGTATTTT	CASSSALAGYTDTQYF
TRBD2	TRBV12-3/TRBV12-4	TRBJ2-2	few	TGTGCCAGCAGTCCCGGGCATAGCGGGACCGGGGAGCTGTTTTTT	CASSPGHSGTGELFF
.	TRBV28	TRBJ2-5	few	TGTGCCAGCAGTATCCGACGGGACACCCAAGAGACCCAGTACTTC	CASSIRRDTQETQYF
.	TRBV4-2	TRBJ2-5	few	TGTGCCAGCAGCCAAGACATAGGCGAAGAGACCCAGTACTTC	CASSQDIGEETQYF
.	TRBV5-1	TRBJ2-7	few	TGCGCCAGCAGGGATTCCCCCATGTCGGGGGCGAACTACGAGCAGTACTTC	CASRDSPMSGANYEQYF
.	TRBV29-1	TRBJ1-2	.	TGCAGCGTTTTTAGCGAGGTCTCCACTCCCAACACGGAATTCTATGGCTACACCTTC	CSVFSEVSTPNTEFYGYTF
.	TRBV10-3	TRBJ2-5	.	TGTGCCATCAGTGATTGGAAGACCCAGTACTTC	CAISDWKTQYF
TRBD1	TRBV7-3	TRBJ2-2	.	TGTGCCAGCAGCCCGTACGGGGGACAGGGTCTCACCGGGGAGCTGTTTTTT	CASSPYGGQGLTGELFF
.	TRBV12-3/TRBV12-4	TRBJ1-3	.	TGTGCCAGCAGTTTAATAGAAAACACCATATATTTT	CASSLIENTIYF
TRBD2	TRBV20-1	TRBJ2-7	.	TGCAGTGCTAGTCCGGCGGGGGGGATTTACGAGCAGTACTTC	CSASPAGGIYEQYF
.	TRBV12-3/TRBV12-4	TRBJ2-4	.	TGTGCCAGCGGGGGCGGGAACATTCAGTACTTC	CASGGGNIQYF
.	TRBV4-3	TRBJ2-3	.	TGCGCCAGCAGCCCAGGACACCTCTGGGAGGGCACAGATACGCAGTATTTT	CASSPGHLWEGTDTQYF
TRBD1	TRBV3-1	TRBJ2-1	few	TGTGCCAGCAGCCAGTTTCAGGGGGTGATCTACAATGAGCAGTTCTTC	CASSQFQGVIYNEQFF
.	TRBV20-1	TRBJ1-1	.	TGCAGTGCTAGAGATGAGAATCTTGTGGGTTTCTTT	CSARDENLVGFF
.	TRBV29-1	TRBJ2-7	.	TGCAGCGCCGCCGGTCGGGGAGACGAGCAGTACTTC	CSAAGRGDEQYF
.	TRBV5-1	TRBJ2-1	.	TGCGCCAGCAGCACGGGACAAGTCGGGCAGTTCTTC	CASSTGQVGQFF
.	TRBV6-6	TRBJ1-2	few	TGTGCCAGCAGTTACTCTGAAGGCTACTATGGCTACACCTTC	CASSYSEGYYGYTF